The rows below give T cell receptor beta chains drawn from one sample of a study of PD-1 blockade in classical Hodgkin lymphoma. Sequencing was performed with immunoSEQ multiplex PCR; in TCRdb, only in-frame clones are kept and a portion is missing. The sample yields about 25,000 clones, approximately 93% seen once. The specimen was peripheral blood mononuclear cells (PBMCs). Receptors originate from a human donor with classical Hodgkin lymphoma. The CDR3 runs from the conserved cysteine through the conserved F or W. A D gene is named only where the DNA matches it firmly. Only some rows state a clone size, as once, few, many or a class for expanded clones.

J gene: TRBJ2-7
clone size: -
V gene: TRBV27
D gene: TRBD1
CDR3 DNA: TGTGCCAGTTGGATTCGACAGGGGGCTAGCGAGCAGTACTTC
CDR3 protein: CASWIRQGASEQYF

J gene: TRBJ2-1
clone size: -
V gene: TRBV7-9
D gene: TRBD2
CDR3 DNA: TGTGCCAGCAGCCGAGGGGGTCTAGCGGGAGACAACAATGAGCAGTTCTTC
CDR3 protein: CASSRGGLAGDNNEQFF

J gene: TRBJ1-2
clone size: -
V gene: TRBV5-1
D gene: -
CDR3 DNA: TGCGCCAGCAGCTTGGGGACGGGCATAAACAGGATGGGATTCTCCTTC
CDR3 protein: CASSLGTGINRMGFSF

J gene: TRBJ2-5
clone size: -
V gene: TRBV5-4
D gene: TRBD1
CDR3 DNA: TGTGCCAGCAGCCTGGGACAGGGGGCGGTGGGAGAGACCCAGTACTTC
CDR3 protein: CASSLGQGAVGETQYF

J gene: TRBJ2-1
clone size: -
V gene: TRBV19
D gene: TRBD2
CDR3 DNA: TGTGCCAGTAGGGGACTAGCGCAAGGCAATGAGCAGTTCTTC
CDR3 protein: CASRGLAQGNEQFF

J gene: TRBJ1-1
clone size: -
V gene: TRBV7-2
D gene: -
CDR3 DNA: TGTGCCAGCAGAATACAGGGTGGTACTGAAGCTTTCTTT
CDR3 protein: CASRIQGGTEAFF

J gene: TRBJ1-5
clone size: -
V gene: TRBV30
D gene: -
CDR3 DNA: TGTGCCTGGAGGGAAAATAGCAATCAGCCCCAGCATTTT
CDR3 protein: CAWRENSNQPQHF

J gene: TRBJ2-1
clone size: -
V gene: TRBV7-9
D gene: -
CDR3 DNA: TGTGCCAGCAGCTTAGCCCGGGGGAGTGATGAGCAGTTCTTC
CDR3 protein: CASSLARGSDEQFF

J gene: TRBJ1-5
clone size: once
V gene: TRBV13
D gene: TRBD1
CDR3 DNA: TGTGCCAGCAGCTCGGGACAGGACAATCAGCCCCAGCATTTT
CDR3 protein: CASSSGQDNQPQHF

J gene: TRBJ2-1
clone size: -
V gene: TRBV11-2
D gene: -
CDR3 DNA: TGTGCCAGCAGCTTCGTATTTGGACAGTACGATGAGCAGTTCTTC
CDR3 protein: CASSFVFGQYDEQFF

J gene: TRBJ2-3
clone size: -
V gene: TRBV4-3
D gene: -
CDR3 DNA: TGCGCCAGCAGCCCCCTGGGTACAGATACGCAGTATTTT
CDR3 protein: CASSPLGTDTQYF

J gene: TRBJ1-3
clone size: once
V gene: TRBV19
D gene: -
CDR3 DNA: TGTGCCAGTAGTAGGGGGGGCTCTGGAAACACCATATATTTT
CDR3 protein: CASSRGGSGNTIYF

J gene: TRBJ1-2
clone size: once
V gene: TRBV21-1
D gene: -
CDR3 DNA: TGTGCCAGCAGCCTTTTTAGACAGGAAAATTATGGCTACACCTTC
CDR3 protein: CASSLFRQENYGYTF

J gene: TRBJ2-1
clone size: once
V gene: TRBV5-6
D gene: TRBD2
CDR3 DNA: TGTGCCAGCAGCTTAGCGGGGGTATACAATGAGCAGTTCTTC
CDR3 protein: CASSLAGVYNEQFF

J gene: TRBJ2-1
clone size: once
V gene: TRBV5-1
D gene: -
CDR3 DNA: TGCGCCAGCAGCTCAGGAGGCGGGCTCGGTAATGAGCAGTTCTTC
CDR3 protein: CASSSGGGLGNEQFF

J gene: TRBJ2-1
clone size: -
V gene: TRBV13
D gene: TRBD2
CDR3 DNA: TGTGCCAGCAGCTTAGGACTAGCGGGTTACAATGAGCAGTTCTTC
CDR3 protein: CASSLGLAGYNEQFF

J gene: TRBJ1-5
clone size: few
V gene: TRBV9
D gene: -
CDR3 DNA: TGTGCCAGCAGCGTAGGGGGGAGCAATCAGCCCCAGCATTTT
CDR3 protein: CASSVGGSNQPQHF

J gene: TRBJ1-2
clone size: -
V gene: TRBV7-2
D gene: TRBD1
CDR3 DNA: TGTGCCAGCAGCCTGGGGGACAGACGTTCTCAGACCTATGGCTACACCTTC
CDR3 protein: CASSLGDRRSQTYGYTF

J gene: TRBJ1-5
clone size: -
V gene: TRBV30
D gene: -
CDR3 DNA: TGTGCCTGGAGTGTTAATACGGTGAGAGGGGATCAGCCCCAGCATTTT
CDR3 protein: CAWSVNTVRGDQPQHF

J gene: TRBJ2-7
clone size: -
V gene: TRBV6-1
D gene: -
CDR3 DNA: TGTGCCAGTGCGCTGGGCTACGAGCAGTACTTC
CDR3 protein: CASALGYEQYF

J gene: TRBJ2-5
clone size: -
V gene: TRBV4-1
D gene: TRBD2
CDR3 DNA: TGCGCCAGCAGCCAGCTAGCGGGAACACAAGAGACCCAGTACTTC
CDR3 protein: CASSQLAGTQETQYF

J gene: TRBJ2-3
clone size: -
V gene: TRBV5-1
D gene: -
CDR3 DNA: TGCGCCAGCTATGTAGACCTCCCGAACACAGATACGCAGTATTTT
CDR3 protein: CASYVDLPNTDTQYF

J gene: TRBJ2-7
clone size: -
V gene: TRBV18
D gene: TRBD1
CDR3 DNA: TGTGCCAGCTCCCCCACCCCCGGACAGGGCCCACCGGGGACTGGCGAGCAGTACTTC
CDR3 protein: CASSPTPGQGPPGTGEQYF